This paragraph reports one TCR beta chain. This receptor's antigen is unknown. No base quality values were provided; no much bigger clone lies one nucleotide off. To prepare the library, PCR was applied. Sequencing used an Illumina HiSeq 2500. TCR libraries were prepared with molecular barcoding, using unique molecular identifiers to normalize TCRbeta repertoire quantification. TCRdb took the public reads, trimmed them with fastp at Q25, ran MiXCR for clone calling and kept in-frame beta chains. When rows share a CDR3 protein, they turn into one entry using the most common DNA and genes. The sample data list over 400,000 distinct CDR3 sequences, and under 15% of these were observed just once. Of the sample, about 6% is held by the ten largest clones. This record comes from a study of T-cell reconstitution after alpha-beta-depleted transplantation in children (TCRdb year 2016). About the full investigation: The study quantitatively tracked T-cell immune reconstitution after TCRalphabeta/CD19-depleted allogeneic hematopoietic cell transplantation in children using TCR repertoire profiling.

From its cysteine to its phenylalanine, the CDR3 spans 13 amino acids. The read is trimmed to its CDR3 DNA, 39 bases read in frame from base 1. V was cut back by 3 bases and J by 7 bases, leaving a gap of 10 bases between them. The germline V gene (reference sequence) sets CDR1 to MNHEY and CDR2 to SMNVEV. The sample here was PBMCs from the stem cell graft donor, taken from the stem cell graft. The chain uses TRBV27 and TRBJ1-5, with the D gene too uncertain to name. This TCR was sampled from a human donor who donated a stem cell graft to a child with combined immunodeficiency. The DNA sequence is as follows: TGTGCCAGCAGTTTTGGTCTGTGGCAGCCCCAGCATTTT. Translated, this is CASSFGLWQPQHF.